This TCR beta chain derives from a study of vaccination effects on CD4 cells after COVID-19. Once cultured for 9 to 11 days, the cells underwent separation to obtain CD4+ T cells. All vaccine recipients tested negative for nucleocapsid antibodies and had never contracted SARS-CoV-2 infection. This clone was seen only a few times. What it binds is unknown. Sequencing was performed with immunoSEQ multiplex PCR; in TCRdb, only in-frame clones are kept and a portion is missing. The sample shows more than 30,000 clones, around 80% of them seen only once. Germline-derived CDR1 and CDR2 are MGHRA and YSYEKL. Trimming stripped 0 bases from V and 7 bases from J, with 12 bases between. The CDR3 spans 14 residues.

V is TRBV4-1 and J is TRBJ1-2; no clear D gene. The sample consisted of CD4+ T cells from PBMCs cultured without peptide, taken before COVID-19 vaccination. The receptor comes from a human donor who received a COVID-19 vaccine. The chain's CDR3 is CASSQDRQVSGYTF. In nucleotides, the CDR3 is TGCGCCAGCAGCCAAGATCGGCAGGTGTCTGGCTACACCTTC.